This T cell receptor (beta chain) came from a study of blood T cell repertoires in COVID-19. For the study at large: Specimens from acute and convalescent COVID-19 originated in the United States, Italy and Spain. PBMCs, B-cell-depleted T cells, or T cells provided the cDNA or gDNA that made up the material.

Original data processing: Estimation of nucleated cell counts relied on the amplification of reference gene primers. Data came from immunoSEQ multiplex PCR; TCRdb stores just in-frame clones and leaves some out. V and J calls and clone size are those listed in that table; D and trimming were worked out from the DNA. Among roughly 20,000 clones listed, 80% to 90% were seen once. Material for sequencing was peripheral blood. The source is a human donor in a cohort sampled during active COVID-19.

The CDR3 spells CASSQRTSGHEQYF. The CDR3 DNA reads TGCGCCAGCAGCCAACGGACTAGTGGCCACGAGCAGTACTTC. The chain employs TRBV5-1 and TRBJ2-7, with 7 bases that match TRBD2. Trimming removed 4 bases from V and 5 bases from J; junction bases left unmatched: 9. The germline V gene has CDR1 SGHRS and CDR2 YFSETQ. The CDR3 loop spans 14 amino acids. Full variable domain (outside the CDR3, taken from reference TRBV5-1 and TRBJ2-7): KAGVTQTPRYLIKTRGQQVTLSCSPISGHRSVSWYQQTPGQGLQFLFEYFSETQRNKGNFPGRFSGRQFSNSRSEMNVSTLELGDSALYLCASSQRTSGHEQYFGPGTRLTVT.